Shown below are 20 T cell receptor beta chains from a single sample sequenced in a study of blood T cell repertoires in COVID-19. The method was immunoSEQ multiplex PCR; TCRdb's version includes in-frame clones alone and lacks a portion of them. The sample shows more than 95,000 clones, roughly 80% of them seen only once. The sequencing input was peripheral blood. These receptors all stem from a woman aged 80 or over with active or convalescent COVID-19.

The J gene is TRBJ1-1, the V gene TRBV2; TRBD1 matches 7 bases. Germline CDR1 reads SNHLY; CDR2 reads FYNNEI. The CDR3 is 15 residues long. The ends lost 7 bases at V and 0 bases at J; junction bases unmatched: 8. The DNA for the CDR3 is TGTGCCAGCATCGGGACAGCGACTATGAACACTGAAGCTTTCTTT. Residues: CASIGTATMNTEAFF. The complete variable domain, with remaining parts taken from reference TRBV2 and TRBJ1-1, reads EPEVTQTPSHQVTQMGQEVILRCVPISNHLYFYWYRQILGQKVEFLVSFYNNEISEKSEIFDDQFSVERPDGSNFTLKIRSTKLEDSAMYFCASIGTATMNTEAFFGQGTRLTVV.

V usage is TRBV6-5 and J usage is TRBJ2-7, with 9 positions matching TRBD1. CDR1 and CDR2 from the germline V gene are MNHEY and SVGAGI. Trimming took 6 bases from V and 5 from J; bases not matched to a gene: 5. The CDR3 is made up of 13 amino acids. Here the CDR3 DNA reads TGTGCCAGCAGAGGGACAGGGTGTCACGAGCAGTACTTC. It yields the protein CASRGTGCHEQYF.

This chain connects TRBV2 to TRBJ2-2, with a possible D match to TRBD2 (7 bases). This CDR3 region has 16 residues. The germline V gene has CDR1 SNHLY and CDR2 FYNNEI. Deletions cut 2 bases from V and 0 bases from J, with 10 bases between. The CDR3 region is CASSEPGGPNTGELFF. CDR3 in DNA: TGTGCCAGCAGTGAACCGGGGGGCCCGAACACCGGGGAGCTGTTTTTT.

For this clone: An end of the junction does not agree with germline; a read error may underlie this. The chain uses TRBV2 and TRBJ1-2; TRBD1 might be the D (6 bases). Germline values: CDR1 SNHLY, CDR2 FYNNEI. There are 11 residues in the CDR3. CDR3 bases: TGTGCCAGCAGTGAAAGTTCGGGGGGCCGCTTC. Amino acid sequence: CASSESSGGRF. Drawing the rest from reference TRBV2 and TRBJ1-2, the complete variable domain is EPEVTQTPSHQVTQMGQEVILRCVPISNHLYFYWYRQILGQKVEFLVSFYNNEISEKSEIFDDQFSVERPDGSNFTLKIRSTKLEDSAMYFCASSESSGGRFGSGTRLTVV.

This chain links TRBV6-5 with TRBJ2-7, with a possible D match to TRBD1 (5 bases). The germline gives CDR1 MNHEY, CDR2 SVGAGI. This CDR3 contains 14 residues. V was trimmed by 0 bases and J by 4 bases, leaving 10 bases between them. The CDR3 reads CASSYSGANYEQYF. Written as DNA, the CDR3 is TGTGCCAGCAGTTACTCTGGGGCGAATTACGAGCAGTACTTC.

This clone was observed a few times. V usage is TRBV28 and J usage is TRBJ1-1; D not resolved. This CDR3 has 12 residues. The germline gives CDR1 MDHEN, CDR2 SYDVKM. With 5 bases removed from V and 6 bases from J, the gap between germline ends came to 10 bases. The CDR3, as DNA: TGTGCCAGCAGTGCGGAAAGAGCTGAAGCTTTCTTT. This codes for CASSAERAEAFF.

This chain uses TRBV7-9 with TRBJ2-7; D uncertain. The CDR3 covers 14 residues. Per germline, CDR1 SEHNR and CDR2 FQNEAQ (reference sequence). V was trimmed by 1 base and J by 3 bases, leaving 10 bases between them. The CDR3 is CASSLGSTRYEQYF. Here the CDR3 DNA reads TGTGCCAGCAGCTTAGGTAGCACTCGCTACGAGCAGTACTTC.

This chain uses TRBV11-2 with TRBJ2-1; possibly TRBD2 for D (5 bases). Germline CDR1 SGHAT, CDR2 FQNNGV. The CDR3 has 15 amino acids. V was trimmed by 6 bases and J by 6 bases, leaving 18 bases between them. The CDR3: CASRRRAGGVNEQFF. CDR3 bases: TGTGCCAGCAGGCGGCGGGCGGGTGGAGTCAATGAGCAGTTCTTC.

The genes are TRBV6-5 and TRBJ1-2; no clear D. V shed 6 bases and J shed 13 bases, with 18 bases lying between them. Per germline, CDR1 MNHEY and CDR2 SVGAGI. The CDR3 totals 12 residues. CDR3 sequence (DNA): TGTGCCAGCAGAACACGGGAGTCGGAATTCACCTTC. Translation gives CASRTRESEFTF.

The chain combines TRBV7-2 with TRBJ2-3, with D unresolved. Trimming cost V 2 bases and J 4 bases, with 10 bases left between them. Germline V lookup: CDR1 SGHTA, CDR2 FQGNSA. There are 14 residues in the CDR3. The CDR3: CASSLLMAADTQYF. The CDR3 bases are TGTGCCAGCAGCTTATTGATGGCTGCAGATACGCAGTATTTT.

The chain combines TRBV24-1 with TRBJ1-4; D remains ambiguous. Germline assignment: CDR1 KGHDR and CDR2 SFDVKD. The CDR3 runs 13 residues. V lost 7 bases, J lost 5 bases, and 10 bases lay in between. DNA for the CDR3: TGTGCCACCAGCGAACCGGGAAATGAAAAACTGTTTTTT. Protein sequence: CATSEPGNEKLFF.

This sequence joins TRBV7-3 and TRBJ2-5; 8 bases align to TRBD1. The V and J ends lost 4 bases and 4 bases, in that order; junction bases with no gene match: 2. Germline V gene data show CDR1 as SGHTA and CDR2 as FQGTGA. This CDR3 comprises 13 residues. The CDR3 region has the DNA TGTGCCAGCAGCTCAGGGGGCCGAGAGACCCAGTACTTC. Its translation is CASSSGGRETQYF.

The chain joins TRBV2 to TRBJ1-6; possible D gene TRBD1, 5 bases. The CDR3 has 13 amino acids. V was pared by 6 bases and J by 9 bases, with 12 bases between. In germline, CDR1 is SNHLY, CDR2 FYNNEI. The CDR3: CASRADRFSPLHF. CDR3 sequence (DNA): TGTGCCAGCAGGGCCGACAGATTTTCACCCCTCCACTTT.

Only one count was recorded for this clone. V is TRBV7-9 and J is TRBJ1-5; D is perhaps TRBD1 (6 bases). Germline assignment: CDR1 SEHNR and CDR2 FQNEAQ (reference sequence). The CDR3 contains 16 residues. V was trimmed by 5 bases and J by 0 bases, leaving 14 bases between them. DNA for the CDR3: TGTGCCAGCAGCCTCACTCAGGGGTCTAGCAATCAGCCCCAGCATTTT. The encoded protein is CASSLTQGSSNQPQHF.

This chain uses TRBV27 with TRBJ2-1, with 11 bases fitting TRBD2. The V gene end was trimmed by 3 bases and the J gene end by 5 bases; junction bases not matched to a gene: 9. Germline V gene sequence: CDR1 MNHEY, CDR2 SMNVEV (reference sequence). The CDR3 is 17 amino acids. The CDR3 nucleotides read TGTGCCAGCAGTTTCCGGTATGAGGGACTAGCGGACAATGAGCAGTTCTTC. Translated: CASSFRYEGLADNEQFF.

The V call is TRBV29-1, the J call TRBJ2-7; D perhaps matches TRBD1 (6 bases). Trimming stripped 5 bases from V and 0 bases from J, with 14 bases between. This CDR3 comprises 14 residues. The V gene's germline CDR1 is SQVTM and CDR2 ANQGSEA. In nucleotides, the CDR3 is TGCAGCGTTTCCGGGACATCCAGCTCCTACGAGCAGTACTTC. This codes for CSVSGTSSSYEQYF.

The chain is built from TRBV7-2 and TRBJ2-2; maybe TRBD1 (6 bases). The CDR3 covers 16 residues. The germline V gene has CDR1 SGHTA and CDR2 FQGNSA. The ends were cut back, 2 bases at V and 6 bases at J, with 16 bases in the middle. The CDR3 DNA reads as TGTGCCAGCAGCTTATATGGGGGCGGTTCGGCCGGGGAGCTGTTTTTT. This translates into CASSLYGGGSAGELFF.

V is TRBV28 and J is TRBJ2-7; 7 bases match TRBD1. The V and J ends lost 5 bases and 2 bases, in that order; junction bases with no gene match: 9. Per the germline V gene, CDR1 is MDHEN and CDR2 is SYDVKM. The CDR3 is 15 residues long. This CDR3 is CASSRIGGATYEQYF. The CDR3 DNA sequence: TGTGCCAGCAGTCGAATAGGGGGCGCGACCTACGAGCAGTACTTC.

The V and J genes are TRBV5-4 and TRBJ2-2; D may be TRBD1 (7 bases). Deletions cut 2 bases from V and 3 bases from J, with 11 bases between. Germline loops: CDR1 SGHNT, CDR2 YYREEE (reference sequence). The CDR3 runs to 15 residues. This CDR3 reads CASSFRGAHTGELFF. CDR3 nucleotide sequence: TGTGCCAGCAGCTTCAGGGGGGCGCACACCGGGGAGCTGTTTTTT.

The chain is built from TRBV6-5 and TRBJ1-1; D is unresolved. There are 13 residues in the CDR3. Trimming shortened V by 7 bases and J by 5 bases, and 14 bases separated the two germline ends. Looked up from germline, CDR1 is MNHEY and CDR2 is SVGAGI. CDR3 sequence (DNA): TGTGCCAGCACCCCAGCGAGAGCGACTGAAGCTTTCTTT. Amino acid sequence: CASTPARATEAFF.